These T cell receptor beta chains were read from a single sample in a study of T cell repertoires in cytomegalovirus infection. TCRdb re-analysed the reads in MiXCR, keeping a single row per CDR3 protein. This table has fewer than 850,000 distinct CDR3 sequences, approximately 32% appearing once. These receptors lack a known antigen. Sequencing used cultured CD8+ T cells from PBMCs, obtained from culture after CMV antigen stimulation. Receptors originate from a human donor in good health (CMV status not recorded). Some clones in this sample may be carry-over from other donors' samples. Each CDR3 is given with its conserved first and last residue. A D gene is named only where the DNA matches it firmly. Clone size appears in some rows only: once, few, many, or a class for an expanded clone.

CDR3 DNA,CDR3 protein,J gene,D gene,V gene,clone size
TGTGCCAGCAGTTATTTAGGACAGATAAACAATGAGCAGTTCTTC,CASSYLGQINNEQFF,TRBJ2-1,-,TRBV12-3/TRBV12-4,-
TGTGCCAGCAGGGCTTTAAGTTTTAGCGGGGGGACCGACAATGAGCAGTTCTTC,CASRALSFSGGTDNEQFF,TRBJ2-1,TRBD2,TRBV6-2/TRBV6-3,-
TGTGCCAGCAGTCTCCCGTACACCGGGGAGCTGTTTTTT,CASSLPYTGELFF,TRBJ2-2,-,TRBV27,-
TGTGCCAGCAGCCCTAATAGCGGAGCCTCCTACAATGAGCAGTTCTTC,CASSPNSGASYNEQFF,TRBJ2-1,-,TRBV7-6,once
TGTGCCAGCAGCTCAGGACAGGGATATCAGCCCCAGCATTTT,CASSSGQGYQPQHF,TRBJ1-5,TRBD1,TRBV7-6,many
TGTGCCAGCAGCTTCGTCGGGGGGCCGGCAGATACGCAGTATTTT,CASSFVGGPADTQYF,TRBJ2-3,-,TRBV7-2,many
TGTGCCAGCAACACCCGGGGGGGGCTAATGAAGACCCAGTACTTC,CASNTRGGLMKTQYF,TRBJ2-5,TRBD2,TRBV7-8,many
TGTGCCAGCGGGAGGGGTACCTATAATTCACCCCTCCACTTT,CASGRGTYNSPLHF,TRBJ1-6,-,TRBV9,few
TGTGCCAGCAGCCTCAATTACGACTACGAGCAGTACTTC,CASSLNYDYEQYF,TRBJ2-7,-,TRBV7-4,-
TGTGCCAGCAGCGTAGACCAATCGAACGCCAACGTCCTGACTTTC,CASSVDQSNANVLTF,TRBJ2-6,-,TRBV9,-
TGTGCCAGCAGCCTCGGGACCACCCCTGGCGAGCAGTACTTC,CASSLGTTPGEQYF,TRBJ2-7,-,TRBV7-6,-
TGTGCCAGTAGTACCACCCTGTGGGAGGGGGCCCGCTACAATGAGCAGTTCTTC,CASSTTLWEGARYNEQFF,TRBJ2-1,-,TRBV19,-
TGTGCCAGCAGCCCCCAGGTGGGGGTCAATGAGCAGTTCTTC,CASSPQVGVNEQFF,TRBJ2-1,-,TRBV7-2,-
TGTGCCAGCAGCTCGACAGGGGGAATATACAATGAGCAGTTCTTC,CASSSTGGIYNEQFF,TRBJ2-1,TRBD1,TRBV7-6,few
TGCGCCAGCACGATGCGGGGGGGAGCGTCCTACAATGAGCAGTTCTTC,CASTMRGGASYNEQFF,TRBJ2-1,TRBD2,TRBV4-3,few
TGCAGTGCTAGAGATTATGGGGACATAAGCACAGATACGCAGTATTTT,CSARDYGDISTDTQYF,TRBJ2-3,-,TRBV20-1,-
TGTGCCAGCAGAATAGCTAGCGGGGGGGTTTACAATGAGCAGTTCTTC,CASRIASGGVYNEQFF,TRBJ2-1,TRBD2,TRBV6-8,few
TGTGCCATCATTGGGGATGGGGGGCATGAGCAGTTCTTC,CAIIGDGGHEQFF,TRBJ2-1,-,TRBV10-3,many
TGTGCCATCAATCAGGGCGGCACTGAAGCTTTCTTT,CAINQGGTEAFF,TRBJ1-1,-,TRBV10-3,few
TGTGCCAGCAGTTACGGGAGGGGGGCCCACTACGAGCAGTACTTC,CASSYGRGAHYEQYF,TRBJ2-7,-,TRBV6-2/TRBV6-3,-
TGTGCCGGCAGGGGGGTCGGGAATCAGCCCCAGCATTTT,CAGRGVGNQPQHF,TRBJ1-5,TRBD1,TRBV2,-
TGTGCCAGCAGTGAAGCGCTTCTCTGGGAAAGTAGCTACACCTTC,CASSEALLWESSYTF,TRBJ1-2,-,TRBV2,-
TGTGCCAGCACCCCGGGGGAGCGATACTACACCGGGGAGCTGTTTTTT,CASTPGERYYTGELFF,TRBJ2-2,-,TRBV7-8,few
TGTGCCAGCAGTTATGGGACAGGGAGCACAGATACGCAGTATTTT,CASSYGTGSTDTQYF,TRBJ2-3,TRBD1,TRBV6-5,many
TGTGCCAGCAGTCAAGGGGGGGGGCCCTTCAATGAGCAGTTCTTC,CASSQGGGPFNEQFF,TRBJ2-1,-,TRBV7-2,many
TGTGCCAGCTCAATCGGGAGAACGGTCTCACCCCTCCACTTT,CASSIGRTVSPLHF,TRBJ1-6,-,TRBV18,-
TGTGCTAGTGGTTTGTGGCAGGGGGTAGGGAACACTGAAGCTTTCTTT,CASGLWQGVGNTEAFF,TRBJ1-1,TRBD1,TRBV12-5,many
TGTGCCAGCAGCTTAGGGGGCGACAACGCACTTTACACAGATACGCAGTATTTT,CASSLGGDNALYTDTQYF,TRBJ2-3,-,TRBV7-9,-
TGTGCCAGCAGTCCGGCCGGGACTAGCGGGGGCCAAGAGACCCAGTACTTC,CASSPAGTSGGQETQYF,TRBJ2-5,TRBD2,TRBV12-3/TRBV12-4,-
TGTGCCAGCAGCGGGGTTGGTGCCTACAATGAGCAGTTCTTC,CASSGVGAYNEQFF,TRBJ2-1,-,TRBV7-6,few